The T cell receptor beta chain described here comes from a study of blood T cell repertoires in COVID-19. The CDR3 has 11 residues. Trimming pared 5 bases from V and 8 bases from J, leaving 9 bases between. Measured with immunoSEQ multiplex PCR; TCRdb has only the in-frame clones, and not every one. Of about 180,000 clones in the sample, roughly nine tenths were seen once. This receptor was taken from a man aged 65-85 years with active or convalescent COVID-19. The specimen was peripheral blood. The chain links TRBV12-3 or TRBV12-4 to TRBJ1-2; D unclear. The chain's CDR3 is CASSPQIGYTF. The DNA for the CDR3 is TGTGCCAGCAGTCCACAGATCGGCTACACCTTC.